This T cell receptor beta chain originates from a study of the immune and genomic landscape of osteosarcoma (dated by TCRdb to about 2020). About the study as a whole: The overall cohort was composed of around 48 pediatric and adult patients with high-grade osteosarcoma, and a median age at diagnosis of 27 years (range about 5-81) was recorded. Poor-risk disease was overrepresented in the cohort, as 73% of patients had an unfavorable pathologic response to standard therapy and 65% to 70% were deceased. In the overall cohort, 60% of patients were male, and 70% to 85% had localized disease at diagnosis. To define immunogenic potential, the study profiled osteosarcoma specimens using whole genome, RNA and T-cell receptor sequencing along with immunohistochemistry and reverse phase protein arrays. To characterize the osteosarcoma immunogenomic landscape, the TCR sequencing results were combined with transcriptome, protein array and immunostaining data. An explanation for the limited clinical activity of immune checkpoint inhibitors in osteosarcoma was sought in the study. A few patients contributed two samples from the same tumor site.

The specimens were post-treatment primary, local recurrence and metastasis tumors obtained from patients with a poor prognosis. Metastasis specimens were frozen resected lung metastases of osteosarcoma. The ImmunoSEQ Assay (Adaptive Biotechnologies) was used to immunosequence the CDR3 regions of the TCR beta chain. The original pipeline was this. TCRB rearrangements, read counts, read proportions and gene usage were exported through the ImmunoSEQ Analyzer platform. T-cell clonality was calculated from productive rearrangements as 1 minus Pielou's evenness. In the clonal space homeostasis analysis, clonotypes were sorted into rare, small, medium, large or hyperexpanded (0.01 to 1 of the repertoire) bins. TCR productive clonality was compared across immune clusters C1, C2 and C3 using the Wilcoxon rank sum test. TCRdb carries this immuneACCESS record with in-frame sequences only. Its versions omit some clonotypes, under half of them owing to an unresolved V gene in the studies checked, with the rest unexplained. From that table come the V and J calls and clone size; the DNA was used to work out D and trimming. Here the sample has roughly 3,000 clones; roughly 80% occur a single time. Clones ranked in the top ten supply roughly 9% of the sample.

What the work shows at the level of the full study, not this receptor alone: TCR productive clonality was higher in the immune-hot C3 cluster than the cold C1 cluster but still low overall. In five cases, a single hyperexpanded clone dominated the repertoire, and each of these five cases had fewer than 100 T-cell clonotypes. Overall, productive TCR clonality was low, with an average of 0.09 and a maximum of 0.3, which suggests limited T-cell clonal expansion. Because osteosarcoma is rare and all possible samples were collected, sample size was not determined by any statistical method. Matched blood was collected from only a couple of patients, alongside the frozen tumor specimens. Rather than matched normal tissue, external data from normal skin and healthy peripheral blood provided the clonality benchmarks.

About this clone itself: What this receptor recognizes is not known. No much larger clonotype is one base removed from it; base qualities were not supplied.

V loses 6 bases of germline sequence and J loses 3 bases, and the interval between the two ends is 12 bases. CDR1 and CDR2 are drawn from the germline V gene: SGHRS, YFSETQ. The CDR3, from cysteine to phenylalanine, totals 13 residues. CDR3 DNA only is kept here, 39 bases in frame from base 1. The receptor was isolated from a woman aged 18-30 years with osteosarcoma. The age is the age at diagnosis. This chain joins TRBV5-1 to TRBJ1-2; TRBD1 is a possible D gene, resting on 5 matching bases. Material for sequencing was metastatic tumor tissue from the lung. The cell subset or site label here, explained by the study, means: lung metastasis of osteosarcoma. The CDR3: CASTTGGDYGYTF. DNA sequence: TGCGCCAGCACCACTGGGGGGGACTATGGCTACACCTTC.